The 29 T cell receptor beta chains given below trace back to one sample, sequenced in a study of shared clonotypes between healthy human individuals. The assay was immunoSEQ multiplex PCR, and TCRdb's table has in-frame clones only and misses some. This table holds 550,000 to 750,000 clones, 95% to 96% found once. Naive CD8 isolation took CD45RO-negative cells positively selected for CCR7 and excluded terminally differentiated effector memory CD45RA+ cells. Sequenced material: naive CD8+ T cells sorted from blood. Source of these receptors: a woman aged 25 to 39 in good health.

The CDR3 sequence is CATSSQGGGYTF. In nucleotides, the CDR3 is TGTGCCACCAGCAGCCAGGGGGGTGGCTACACCTTC. The chain recombines TRBV15 with TRBJ1-2; TRBD1 aligns across 7 bases. Germline trimming cut 3 bases from V and 7 bases from J; bases unmatched to any gene: 2. CDR3 size: 12 residues. Germline lookup yields CDR1 LNHNV and CDR2 YYDKDF (reference sequence).

V is TRBV30 and J is TRBJ2-1; D is unresolved. Trimming took off 7 bases at V and 4 bases at J, with 17 bases between the two ends. Germline assignment: CDR1 GTSNPN and CDR2 SVGIG (reference sequence). This CDR3 is built from 14 residues. The CDR3 spells CASLGLSFYNEQFF. CDR3 coding DNA: TGTGCCTCCTTGGGCTTGTCATTTTACAATGAGCAGTTCTTC.

The chain uses TRBV2 and TRBJ1-1; D remains ambiguous. V gave up 8 bases and J gave up 4 bases, with 8 bases separating them. This CDR3 has 11 amino acids. Germline V gene sequence: CDR1 SNHLY, CDR2 FYNNEI. The CDR3 spells CASCLGTEAFF. In DNA form, the CDR3 reads TGTGCCAGCTGTCTGGGCACTGAAGCTTTCTTT.

The chain couples TRBV7-8 to TRBJ1-2, with a tentative D call TRBD1 (6 bases). Deletions cut 1 base from V and 6 bases from J, with 18 bases between. Germline-derived CDR1 and CDR2 are SGHVS and FQNEAQ. The CDR3 consists of 16 residues. DNA of the CDR3: TGTGCCAGCAGCTTAGTAGAGGATCGGGGGCGTGATGGCTACACCTTC. This sequence encodes CASSLVEDRGRDGYTF.

The rearrangement joins TRBV9 to TRBJ2-3, with D possibly TRBD1 on 6 matching bases. Germline loops: CDR1 SGDLS, CDR2 YYNGEE. This CDR3 has 15 amino acids. Trimming removed 0 bases at V and 2 bases at J, with 10 bases between. CDR3 sequence (DNA): TGTGCCAGCAGCGTAGAGGGGGTCCACACAGATACGCAGTATTTT. Translated: CASSVEGVHTDTQYF.

This clone was observed once. The chain is built from TRBV4-1 and TRBJ1-3; maybe TRBD1 (5 bases). V was shortened by 3 bases and J by 2 bases, with 11 bases between the two germline ends. Germline V gene lookup returns CDR1 MGHRA and CDR2 YSYEKL. The CDR3 extends over 15 amino acids. The CDR3 loop reads CASSQRQLPGNTIYF. The CDR3 bases are TGCGCCAGCAGCCAGAGACAGCTTCCTGGAAACACCATATATTTT.

The chain carries TRBV27 and TRBJ2-1; possibly TRBD2 for D (6 bases). Trimming removed 3 bases from V and 7 bases from J, with 16 bases in between. The germline gives CDR1 MNHEY, CDR2 SMNVEV (reference sequence). The CDR3 runs to 15 residues. For the CDR3, the DNA is TGTGCCAGCAGTTTCCGAGCGGGTGCGGGAAATGAGCAGTTCTTC. This sequence encodes CASSFRAGAGNEQFF.

The genes are TRBV6-1 and TRBJ2-6; no definite D call. V lost 3 bases, J lost 0 bases, and 9 bases lay in between. The CDR3 runs 16 residues. CDR1 MNHNS and CDR2 SASEGT come from the germline V gene. The CDR3 nucleotides read TGTGCCAGCAGTGAGATACAGAGCTCTGGGGCCAACGTCCTGACTTTC. Amino acids: CASSEIQSSGANVLTF.

The rearrangement joins TRBV5-6 to TRBJ1-2; 7 bases fit TRBD1. Looked up from germline, CDR1 is SGHDT and CDR2 is YYEEEE. The V and J ends lost 4 bases and 4 bases, in that order; junction bases with no gene match: 10. The CDR3 has 15 amino acids. In DNA, the CDR3 is TGTGCCAGCAGCAAAACGGGACAGACAGTCTATGGCTACACCTTC. Its translation: CASSKTGQTVYGYTF.

The chain couples TRBV27 to TRBJ1-1; 8 bases align to TRBD1. The germline CDR1 and CDR2 sequences are MNHEY and SMNVEV (reference sequence). V shed 6 bases and J 6 bases; nucleotides not matched to a gene: 9. The CDR3 runs 14 residues. For the CDR3, the DNA is TGTGCCAGCAGATCTCAGGGGGCGGTCTCTGAAGCTTTCTTT. Its protein is CASRSQGAVSEAFF.

The chain couples TRBV7-3 to TRBJ2-5; D perhaps matches TRBD2 (6 bases). The V gene's germline CDR1 is SGHTA and CDR2 FQGTGA. The CDR3 length is 15 residues. Trimming took 5 bases from V and 0 from J, leaving 13 bases between them. The CDR3 DNA reads TGTGCCAGCAGCCCGGAGGGTAGCGACCAAGAGACCCAGTACTTC. Amino acids: CASSPEGSDQETQYF.

The V and J genes are TRBV7-6 and TRBJ2-3, with D tentatively TRBD1 (6 bases). Trimming pared 2 bases from V and 6 bases from J, leaving 9 bases between. Germline lookup yields CDR1 SGHVS and CDR2 FNYEAQ. There are 13 residues in the CDR3. The CDR3 DNA follows: TGTGCCAGCAGCTTATCAGGGGCGGATACGCAGTATTTT. This encodes CASSLSGADTQYF.

The genes are TRBV15 and TRBJ1-5; tentative D call: TRBD1 (6 bases). V was clipped by 0 bases and J by 2 bases, with 8 bases between them. The germline CDR1 and CDR2 sequences are LNHNV and YYDKDF (reference sequence). The CDR3 has 15 amino acids. The CDR3 reads CATSRDKGGNQPQHF. CDR3 nucleotides: TGTGCCACCAGCAGAGATAAGGGGGGCAATCAGCCCCAGCATTTT.

The chain links TRBV7-9 to TRBJ2-5; 10 positions match TRBD1. V shed 5 bases, J shed 3 bases, and the junction held 3 bases outside the gene matches. The CDR3 has 14 amino acids. Germline V lookup: CDR1 SEHNR, CDR2 FQNEAQ (reference sequence). CDR3 DNA sequence: TGTGCCAGCAGCCTGGGGACAGGGGAAGAGACCCAGTACTTC. Amino acid sequence: CASSLGTGEETQYF.

For the CDR3, the DNA is TGTGCCAGCAGAAGACTTACAGGGGACGTTGGTTACTTC. Residues: CASRRLTGDVGYF. The rearrangement joins TRBV28 to TRBJ2-5, with 7 positions matching TRBD1. The CDR3 covers 13 residues. Germline assignment: CDR1 MDHEN and CDR2 SYDVKM. V was clipped by 6 bases and J by 14 bases; unmatched bases: 15.

The CDR3 protein is CASSEARLAGGSYEQYF. The CDR3 bases are TGTGCCAGCAGTGAAGCGAGGCTAGCGGGAGGATCCTACGAGCAGTACTTC. The chain employs TRBV2 and TRBJ2-7; 11 bases align to TRBD2. The CDR3 has 17 amino acids. The V gene's germline CDR1 is SNHLY and CDR2 FYNNEI. V was pared by 0 bases and J by 1 base, with 5 bases of the junction left unmatched.

V is TRBV23-1 and J is TRBJ2-1, with TRBD2 matching 9 bases. TRBV23-1 is labeled an ORF, and its function is uncertain. This CDR3 contains 14 residues. Trimming removed 9 bases from V and 0 bases from J; junction bases left unmatched: 3. CDR3: CARSGGSSYNEQFF. The CDR3 nucleotides are TGCGCCAGGAGCGGGGGGAGCTCCTACAATGAGCAGTTCTTC.

The V and J genes are TRBV7-2 and TRBJ1-2, with 7 positions matching TRBD1. Germline values: CDR1 SGHTA, CDR2 FQGNSA. The V segment lost 1 base and the J segment 5 bases; nucleotides outside the gene matches: 7. This CDR3 region has 15 residues. The chain's CDR3 is CASSLVLGGAYGYTF. CDR3 nucleotides: TGTGCCAGCAGCTTAGTATTAGGGGGCGCTTATGGCTACACCTTC. Complete variable domain (other parts from reference TRBV7-2 and TRBJ1-2): GAGVSQSPSNKVTEKGKDVELRCDPISGHTALYWYRQSLGQGLEFLIYFQGNSAPDKSGLPSDRFSAERTGGSVSTLTIQRTQQEDSAVYLCASSLVLGGAYGYTFGSGTRLTVV.

The chain links TRBV28 to TRBJ2-1; a possible D gene is TRBD2 (6 bases). The CDR3 covers 16 residues. The V and J ends lost 3 bases and 8 bases respectively, with 20 bases between them. Germline loops: CDR1 MDHEN, CDR2 SYDVKM. The CDR3 sequence: CASSFRPGLRRDEQFF. The CDR3 nucleotides are TGTGCCAGCAGTTTCCGGCCGGGACTCAGGCGCGATGAGCAGTTCTTC.

The chain combines TRBV7-9 with TRBJ1-6; no clear D gene. Trimming stripped 3 bases from V and 5 bases from J, with 11 bases between. Germline loops: CDR1 SEHNR, CDR2 FQNEAQ (reference sequence). This CDR3 spans 15 amino acids. The CDR3 bases are TGTGCCAGCAGCTTTCCCCCACCGGATAATTCACCCCTCCACTTT. Translating it yields CASSFPPPDNSPLHF.

The V gene is TRBV28, the J gene TRBJ2-1, with 7 positions matching TRBD2. Germline CDR1 is MDHEN and CDR2 is SYDVKM. This CDR3 comprises 15 residues. The trim removed 6 bases at V and 5 bases at J, leaving 10 bases unmatched. The CDR3 nucleotides read TGTGCCAGCAGCAATCCCGGGGAGGGCCACAATGAGCAGTTCTTC. It is translated as CASSNPGEGHNEQFF.

This rearrangement joins TRBV4-1 to TRBJ1-2, with a weak D call TRBD1 (5 bases). Germline V lookup: CDR1 MGHRA, CDR2 YSYEKL. This CDR3 contains 14 residues. V lost 1 base and J lost 5, with 11 bases in between. CDR3 sequence: CASSQGRDPYGYTF. CDR3 bases: TGCGCCAGCAGCCAAGGCAGGGACCCATATGGCTACACCTTC.

The rearrangement joins TRBV5-4 to TRBJ2-7, with unresolved D. Trimming removed 3 bases from V and 0 bases from J, with 13 bases in between. This CDR3 contains 15 residues. Germline CDR1 is SGHNT and CDR2 is YYREEE (reference sequence). CDR3 in amino acids: CASSYGPSPSYEQYF. DNA of the CDR3: TGTGCCAGCAGCTACGGCCCCAGCCCCTCCTACGAGCAGTACTTC.

The chain carries TRBV4-1 and TRBJ2-3; 10 bases fit TRBD2. Trimming cost V 7 bases and J 1 base; bases outside gene matches: 5. CDR3 length: 15 residues. CDR1 MGHRA and CDR2 YSYEKL come from the germline V gene. CDR3 DNA: TGCGCCAGCACCTCCGGGACTAGCGGCACAGATACGCAGTATTTT. Residues: CASTSGTSGTDTQYF.

The V and J genes are TRBV9 and TRBJ2-3; D gene uncertain. CDR1 is SGDLS and CDR2 is YYNGEE in the germline V gene. Trimming stripped 4 bases from V and 5 bases from J, with 8 bases between. The CDR3 is made up of 12 amino acids. The CDR3 is CASSMTGDTQYF. The DNA of the CDR3 is TGTGCCAGCAGCATGACGGGAGATACGCAGTATTTT.

In regard to this clone: Relative to the germline gene, one junction end is altered; a read error may explain this. The chain employs TRBV7-9 and TRBJ2-7; 8 bases agree with TRBD1. Germline V lookup: CDR1 SEHNR, CDR2 FQNEAQ (reference sequence). The CDR3 contains 15 residues. The chain's CDR3 is CASNLPGQASYEQYF. Here the CDR3 DNA reads TGTGCCAGCAACTTACCGGGACAGGCCTCCTACGAGCAGTACTTC.

The rearrangement joins TRBV6-5 to TRBJ2-7; 9 bases line up with TRBD1. The ends lost 5 bases at V and 5 bases at J; junction bases unmatched: 7. CDR1 and CDR2 (germline): MNHEY, SVGAGI. The CDR3 is 14 amino acids. For the CDR3, the DNA is TGTGCCAGCAGTAACGACAGGGGGGTCCACGAGCAGTACTTC. It is translated as CASSNDRGVHEQYF.

The gene calls are TRBV15 and TRBJ2-5; a possible D gene is TRBD2 (6 bases). Germline values: CDR1 LNHNV, CDR2 YYDKDF (reference sequence). The CDR3 totals 16 residues. V gave up 3 bases and J gave up 3 bases, with 17 bases separating them. CDR3 sequence reads: CATSSPFGGSEETQYF. CDR3 nucleotides: TGTGCCACCAGCAGCCCTTTCGGAGGGAGTGAAGAGACCCAGTACTTC.

The table lists this clone with a count of one. V and J are TRBV7-9 and TRBJ2-3, with a weak D call TRBD1 (6 bases). The germline V and J ends were trimmed by 4 bases and 0 bases, with 14 bases remaining between them. Germline V lookup: CDR1 SEHNR, CDR2 FQNEAQ (reference sequence). The CDR3 is made up of 16 amino acids. CDR3 coding DNA: TGTGCCAGCAGCTCTACTGATGACAGGAGCACAGATACGCAGTATTTT. This sequence encodes CASSSTDDRSTDTQYF.